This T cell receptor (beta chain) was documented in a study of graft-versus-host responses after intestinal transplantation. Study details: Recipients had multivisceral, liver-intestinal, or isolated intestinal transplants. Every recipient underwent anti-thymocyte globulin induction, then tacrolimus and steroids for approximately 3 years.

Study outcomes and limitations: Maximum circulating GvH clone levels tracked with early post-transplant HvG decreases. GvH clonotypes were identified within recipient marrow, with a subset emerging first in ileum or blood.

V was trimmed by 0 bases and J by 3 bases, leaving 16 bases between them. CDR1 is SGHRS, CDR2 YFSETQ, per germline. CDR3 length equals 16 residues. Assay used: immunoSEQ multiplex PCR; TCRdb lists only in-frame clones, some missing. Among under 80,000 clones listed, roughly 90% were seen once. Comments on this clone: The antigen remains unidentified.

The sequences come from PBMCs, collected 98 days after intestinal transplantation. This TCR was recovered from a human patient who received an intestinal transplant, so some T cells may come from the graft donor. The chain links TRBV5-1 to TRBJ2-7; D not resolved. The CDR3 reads CASSLGPNSKLYEQYF. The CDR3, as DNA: TGCGCCAGCAGCTTGGGCCCAAACTCCAAACTCTACGAGCAGTACTTC.